Below, 14 T cell receptor beta chains from the same sample are listed, as sequenced in a study of blood T cell repertoires in COVID-19. The repertoire was sequenced with immunoSEQ multiplex PCR; TCRdb's copy has only in-frame clones and lacks some. The sample includes 250,000 to 300,000 clones, under 90% of them seen just once. The sequencing sample was made of PBMCs or T cells enriched from blood (not recorded which). The receptors stem from a woman aged 60 to 75 who had recovered from COVID-19.

The chain recombines TRBV9 with TRBJ2-7; possibly TRBD1 for D (6 bases). The CDR3 is 14 residues long. Trimming removed 4 bases at V and 7 bases at J, with 18 bases between. Germline loops: CDR1 SGDLS, CDR2 YYNGEE. The CDR3 nucleotides read TGTGCCAGCAGCTTCACCACAGGGACGGGTGAGCAGTACTTC. It translates to CASSFTTGTGEQYF.

This clone came up a few times. This rearrangement joins TRBV7-3 to TRBJ2-1; tentative D call: TRBD2 (6 bases). The CDR3 spans 11 residues. V gave up 5 bases and J gave up 11 bases, with 10 bases separating them. The germline V gene encodes CDR1 SGHTA and CDR2 FQGTGA. Here the CDR3 reads CASSEGLKQFF. As DNA, the CDR3 is TGTGCCAGCAGCGAAGGACTAAAGCAGTTCTTC.

This chain connects TRBV28 to TRBJ1-5; 9 bases line up with TRBD1. Unmatched junction bases numbered 12, after V lost 6 bases and J lost 3 bases. Germline CDR1 and CDR2: MDHEN and SYDVKM. This CDR3 contains 17 residues. The CDR3 protein is CASSRPGTGYYNQPQHF. In DNA, the CDR3 is TGTGCCAGCAGCAGACCGGGGACAGGGTACTACAATCAGCCCCAGCATTTT.

The rearrangement uses TRBV7-2 and TRBJ2-3; 11 bases match TRBD1. V was pared by 0 bases and J by 4 bases, with 3 bases of the junction left unmatched. Per the germline V gene, CDR1 is SGHTA and CDR2 is FQGNSA. The CDR3 runs to 16 residues. DNA of the CDR3: TGTGCCAGCAGCTTAGCCGGGACAGGGGGTGCAGATACGCAGTATTTT. This encodes CASSLAGTGGADTQYF.

V and J are TRBV7-3 and TRBJ2-1, with D perhaps matching TRBD1 (6 bases). In germline, CDR1 is SGHTA, CDR2 FQGTGA. Trimming took off 5 bases at V and 8 bases at J, with 19 bases between the two ends. The CDR3 has 15 amino acids. The CDR3 region is CASSHLGGPGDEQFF. CDR3 coding DNA: TGTGCCAGCAGCCACTTGGGCGGGCCAGGGGATGAGCAGTTCTTC.

The rearrangement uses TRBV27 and TRBJ2-2; D is unresolved. Between the trimmed V and J ends, which lost 6 bases and 4 bases, there was a span of 6 bases. Germline V gene lookup returns CDR1 MNHEY and CDR2 SMNVEV (reference sequence). The CDR3 length is 12 residues. CDR3 in DNA: TGTGCCAGCAGCCTTAGCACCGGGGAGCTGTTTTTT. Translated: CASSLSTGELFF.

CDR3 DNA: TGCGCCAGCAGCCAAGTGCAGGCAATGAACACTGAAGCTTTCTTT. Protein: CASSQVQAMNTEAFF. The chain recombines TRBV4-1 with TRBJ1-1; no clear D gene. Trimming stripped 1 base from V and 0 bases from J, with 9 bases between. The CDR3 is 15 amino acids. Looked up from germline, CDR1 is MGHRA and CDR2 is YSYEKL.

The gene calls are TRBV2 and TRBJ2-3; 9 nucleotides match TRBD2. The CDR3 consists of 15 residues. Germline CDR1 SNHLY, CDR2 FYNNEI. V lost 5 bases and J lost 4; bases outside the gene matches: 7. The CDR3 sequence is CASSFGTSFADTQYF. The CDR3 region has the DNA TGTGCCAGCAGTTTCGGGACTAGCTTTGCAGATACGCAGTATTTT.

V usage is TRBV6-1 and J usage is TRBJ2-1; TRBD1 matches 7 bases. The J segment lost 0 bases and the V segment lost 4 bases, leaving 3 bases of the junction unmatched. The CDR3 has 15 amino acids. The germline gives CDR1 MNHNS, CDR2 SASEGT. CDR3 sequence: CASSGQGSSYNEQFF. CDR3 DNA: TGTGCCAGCAGTGGACAGGGAAGCTCCTACAATGAGCAGTTCTTC.

This clone was detected once. The chain is built from TRBV30 and TRBJ1-3, with D possibly TRBD1 on 6 matching bases. Germline V gives CDR1 GTSNPN, CDR2 SVGIG (reference sequence). The CDR3 is 13 amino acids. CDR3 sequence (DNA): TGTGCGTTGGGGGCGGGCGGTGGAAACACCATATATTTT. Protein sequence: CALGAGGGNTIYF.

The chain is built from TRBV7-9 and TRBJ1-2; the match to TRBD1 covers 8 bases. The V gene's germline CDR1 is SEHNR and CDR2 FQNEAQ (reference sequence). Germline trimming cut 5 bases from V and 3 bases from J; bases unmatched to any gene: 8. This CDR3 is 15 amino acids long. CDR3 nucleotide sequence: TGTGCCAGCAGCCCAGGGGGCCACGGGGACTATGGCTACACCTTC. Amino acid sequence: CASSPGGHGDYGYTF.

V and J are TRBV13 and TRBJ2-1; a possible D gene is TRBD2 (6 bases). With 5 bases removed from V and 4 bases from J, the gap between germline ends came to 9 bases. This CDR3 comprises 13 residues. Germline V lookup: CDR1 PRHDT, CDR2 FYEKMQ (reference sequence). CDR3 nucleotides: TGTGCCAGCAGCCGCGGGGAATACAATGAGCAGTTCTTC. The encoded protein is CASSRGEYNEQFF.

The chain is built from TRBV5-1 and TRBJ2-1; TRBD2 is a possible D gene (6 bases). CDR3 length: 14 residues. The germline V and J ends were trimmed by 7 bases and 0 bases, with 11 bases remaining between them. CDR1 SGHRS and CDR2 YFSETQ come from the germline V gene. The CDR3 here is CASSRAGSYNEQFF. The CDR3 bases are TGCGCCAGCTCCCGAGCGGGCTCCTACAATGAGCAGTTCTTC.

The chain couples TRBV15 to TRBJ1-6; tentatively, D is TRBD1 (6 bases). This CDR3 comprises 15 residues. The V gene lost 0 bases and the J gene lost 14 bases, with 17 bases spanning the gap. Per germline, CDR1 LNHNV and CDR2 YYDKDF (reference sequence). The CDR3 loop is CATSRDTGTLLTLHF. The CDR3 DNA reads TGTGCCACCAGCAGAGATACAGGGACCCTTTTGACCCTCCACTTT.